This section outlines one T cell receptor (beta chain) sequence together with its context. CDR1 and CDR2 from the germline V gene are SGHRS and YFSETQ. The ends were cut back, 5 bases at V and 2 bases at J, with 6 bases in the middle. The CDR3 loop spans 12 amino acids. This sample is drawn from a study of blood T cell repertoires in COVID-19. Study as a whole: From the United States, Italy and Spain came samples of acute and convalescent COVID-19. The analysed material was cDNA or gDNA that came from T cells, B-cell-depleted T cells, or PBMCs.

Measured with immunoSEQ multiplex PCR; TCRdb has only the in-frame clones, and not every one. The sample yields a few hundred thousand clones, 75% to 85% seen once. What was sequenced was peripheral blood. The genes are TRBV5-1 and TRBJ2-3; D is undetermined. The source of this sequence is a human donor in a cohort sampled during active COVID-19. CDR3 sequence: CASSENTDTQYF. DNA for the CDR3: TGCGCCAGCAGTGAGAACACAGATACGCAGTATTTT.